The clone carrying this T cell receptor beta chain was detected once. Method: immunoSEQ multiplex PCR; TCRdb's copy keeps in-frame clones and lacks some. The data contain some 73,000 clones, roughly 78% of them singletons. The junction had 4 bases not matched to a gene; V was cut back by 3 bases and J by 0 bases. Germline loops: CDR1 SGHTA, CDR2 FQGNSA. The CDR3 runs 15 residues. Single viable CD3+CD4+CD8-CD45RO+ cells were sorted as the memory CD4+ T cells. Serum IgG to CMV pp150, pp28, p38 and p52 defined serostatus. This record belongs to a study of memory CD4+ T cells and cytomegalovirus serostatus.

The chain is built from TRBV7-2 and TRBJ2-7; 8 bases align to TRBD2. The TCR originated in an adult in good health and CMV-seropositive. Specimen: memory CD4+ T cells from blood. CDR3 DNA sequence: TGTGCCAGCAGCTTGGATAGCGGGAACTCCTACGAGCAGTACGTC. Translated, it gives CASSLDSGNSYEQYV.